The 19 T cell receptor beta chains below all came from one sample that was sequenced in a study of blood T cell repertoires in COVID-19. The data were produced by immunoSEQ multiplex PCR, yet TCRdb's version contains in-frame clones alone and is incomplete. This table has approximately 270,000 clones, around 85% appearing once. The sequencing sample was made of peripheral blood. The receptors derive from an older man with acute or convalescent COVID-19.

CDR3 in DNA: TGTGCCACCAGCGCGGGGGGCAGGTTTTCCTACGAGCAGTACTTC. As protein: CATSAGGRFSYEQYF. The V call is TRBV15, the J call TRBJ2-7; 8 bases line up with TRBD2. Trimming took 5 bases from V and 1 from J; bases not matched to a gene: 7. Germline V gives CDR1 LNHNV, CDR2 YYDKDF (reference sequence). This CDR3 has 15 residues.

The rearrangement joins TRBV9 to TRBJ2-2; TRBD2 matches at 11 bases. After removal of 4 bases from V and 5 bases from J, the junction contained 10 bases not matched to a gene. The CDR3 extends over 17 amino acids. CDR1 is SGDLS and CDR2 is YYNGEE in the germline V gene. The CDR3 DNA reads as TGTGCCAGCAGCCCAGCTAAAACTAGCGGGAGAACCGGGGAGCTGTTTTTT. It encodes CASSPAKTSGRTGELFF.

The rearrangement links TRBV23-1 to TRBJ1-5, with D unresolved. TRBV23-1 is an open reading frame, and its role is uncertain. V lost 0 bases to trimming and J lost 2 bases, with 14 bases between them. The CDR3 consists of 17 residues. CDR3 amino acids: CASSQSGGGSRNQPQHF. Written as DNA, the CDR3 is TGCGCCAGCAGTCAATCGGGAGGCGGGAGTCGCAATCAGCCCCAGCATTTT.

The chain has TRBV6-6 and TRBJ1-2; D uncertain. With 4 bases removed from V and 11 bases from J, the gap between germline ends came to 14 bases. The CDR3 is made up of 12 amino acids. Germline-derived CDR1 and CDR2 are MNHNY and SVGAGI (reference sequence). This CDR3 is CASSSGQTYYTF. In DNA, the CDR3 is TGTGCCAGCAGTTCGGGTCAGACGTATTACACCTTC.

This chain links TRBV6-6 with TRBJ1-5; 10 bases are shared with TRBD1. J gave up 2 bases and V 5 bases, and 9 bases lay outside the gene matches. Per germline, CDR1 MNHNY and CDR2 SVGAGI (reference sequence). The CDR3 has 17 amino acids. The CDR3 loop reads CASSPRQGARGNQPQHF. In nucleotides, the CDR3 is TGTGCCAGCAGTCCCAGACAGGGGGCAAGAGGCAATCAGCCCCAGCATTTT.

V and J are TRBV19 and TRBJ1-2, with a possible D match to TRBD1 (6 bases). CDR3 length: 15 residues. V was pared by 9 bases and J by 0 bases, with 17 bases between. Germline assignment: CDR1 LNHDA and CDR2 SQIVND (reference sequence). The CDR3 region is CASSMGGASNYGYTF. The DNA for the CDR3 is TGTGCCAGCTCGATGGGGGGGGCTTCTAACTATGGCTACACCTTC.

The V gene is TRBV28, the J gene TRBJ2-7, with D tentatively TRBD1 (7 bases). This CDR3 contains 14 residues. CDR1 MDHEN and CDR2 SYDVKM come from the germline V gene. Deletions cut 3 bases from V and 1 base from J, with 10 bases between. CDR3: CASSLGGQSYEQYF. The DNA for the CDR3 is TGTGCCAGCAGTTTGGGGGGACAGTCCTACGAGCAGTACTTC.

This chain links TRBV6-6 with TRBJ2-5, with D perhaps TRBD1 (7 bases). Germline CDR1 reads MNHNY; CDR2 reads SVGAGI (reference sequence). Deletions cut 4 bases from V and 2 bases from J, with 14 bases between. The CDR3 runs 15 residues. This CDR3 reads CASSSQGGGQETQYF. The CDR3 DNA follows: TGTGCCAGCAGTTCCCAGGGGGGCGGACAAGAGACCCAGTACTTC.

V is TRBV5-4 and J is TRBJ2-7, with a weak D call TRBD1 (6 bases). Germline lookup yields CDR1 SGHNT and CDR2 YYREEE (reference sequence). V shed 3 bases and J shed 6 bases, with 16 bases lying between them. The CDR3 is 14 amino acids. CDR3 protein: CASSSQGILGEQYF. The CDR3 region has the DNA TGTGCCAGCAGCTCTCAGGGGATTTTAGGCGAGCAGTACTTC.

This chain connects TRBV7-3 to TRBJ2-5; tentative D call: TRBD2 (5 bases). Per the germline V gene, CDR1 is SGHTA and CDR2 is FQGTGA. CDR3 length: 14 amino acids. The V end lost 0 bases, the J end lost 4 bases, and 9 bases lay between the germline ends. The CDR3 sequence is CASSLTPSLETQYF. The CDR3 DNA reads TGTGCCAGCAGCTTAACCCCTAGCTTAGAGACCCAGTACTTC.

The gene calls are TRBV19 and TRBJ2-1; the match to TRBD1 covers 9 bases. The length of the CDR3 is 15 residues. V lost 1 base to trimming and J lost 8 bases; unmatched junction nucleotides: 6. The germline V gene has CDR1 LNHDA and CDR2 SQIVND (reference sequence). CDR3 nucleotides: TGTGCCAGTAGTATAGGTTCCCGGGACAGGGATGAGCAGTTCTTC. This codes for CASSIGSRDRDEQFF.

The chain links TRBV19 to TRBJ1-2; D possibly corresponds to TRBD1 (5 bases). Trimming pared 2 bases from V and 4 bases from J, leaving 20 bases between. CDR3 length equals 17 residues. CDR1 and CDR2 (germline): LNHDA, SQIVND (reference sequence). CDR3 sequence reads: CASSIPLGGVIGYGYTF. CDR3 coding DNA: TGTGCCAGTAGTATACCGCTCGGGGGGGTTATCGGCTATGGCTACACCTTC.

V is TRBV9 and J is TRBJ2-7; D possibly corresponds to TRBD1 (6 bases). Germline CDR1 SGDLS, CDR2 YYNGEE. The germline V and J ends were trimmed by 4 bases and 3 bases, with 20 bases remaining between them. CDR3 length equals 16 residues. This chain's CDR3 is CASSPRVGGWGYEQYF. CDR3 nucleotide sequence: TGTGCCAGCAGCCCCCGGGTAGGGGGTTGGGGCTACGAGCAGTACTTC.

V is TRBV5-1 and J is TRBJ2-7; possible D gene TRBD2, 5 bases. The CDR3 is 15 residues long. Germline-derived CDR1 and CDR2 are SGHRS and YFSETQ. Between the trimmed V and J ends, which lost 4 bases and 1 base, there was a span of 15 bases. CDR3 sequence reads: CASSRGDGHSYEQYF. The CDR3 DNA reads TGCGCCAGCAGCCGGGGTGACGGGCATTCCTACGAGCAGTACTTC.

This clone was picked up one time. Possible read error: a much larger clone is one base away. This same CDR3 is encoded by further DNA sequences in the sample. The CDR3 sequence: CASSMGQELKNEQFF. DNA of the CDR3: TGTGCCAGTAGTATGGGCCAGGAACTTAAGAATGAACAGTTCTTC. The V and J genes are TRBV19 and TRBJ2-1, with D uncertain. Germline values: CDR1 LNHDA, CDR2 SQIVND (reference sequence). The CDR3 covers 15 residues.

This chain connects TRBV6-1 to TRBJ2-6; D is ambiguous. Trimming took 2 bases from V and 2 from J, leaving 10 bases between them. Germline loops: CDR1 MNHNS, CDR2 SASEGT. The CDR3 totals 16 residues. For the CDR3, the DNA is TGTGCCAGCAGTGAAACCGAGGCAGCTGGGGCCAACGTCCTGACTTTC. It encodes CASSETEAAGANVLTF.

V is TRBV5-1 and J is TRBJ2-3; D is unresolved. Germline V lookup: CDR1 SGHRS, CDR2 YFSETQ. V was cut by 2 bases and J by 0 bases, with 7 bases left in between. This CDR3 is built from 14 residues. The CDR3 region has the DNA TGCGCCAGCAGCTTCTCTACTAGCACAGATACGCAGTATTTT. Amino acid sequence: CASSFSTSTDTQYF. The full variable domain, completed using reference TRBV5-1 and TRBJ2-3, is KAGVTQTPRYLIKTRGQQVTLSCSPISGHRSVSWYQQTPGQGLQFLFEYFSETQRNKGNFPGRFSGRQFSNSRSEMNVSTLELGDSALYLCASSFSTSTDTQYFGPGTRLTVL.

The J gene is TRBJ1-3, the V gene TRBV9; 11 bases are a match to TRBD1. Germline V lookup: CDR1 SGDLS, CDR2 YYNGEE. V was clipped by 0 bases and J by 6 bases; unmatched bases: 5. The CDR3 totals 16 residues. The DNA for the CDR3 is TGTGCCAGCAGCGTAGCCGGACAGGGGGCGCCAAACACCATATATTTT. It yields the protein CASSVAGQGAPNTIYF.

This sequence joins TRBV29-1 and TRBJ2-3, with TRBD2 as a possible D gene (6 bases). Germline loops: CDR1 SQVTM, CDR2 ANQGSEA. V lost 0 bases and J lost 5, with 6 bases in between. There are 12 residues in the CDR3. DNA for the CDR3: TGCAGCGTTGAAGAGGGGGGAGATACGCAGTATTTT. It is translated as CSVEEGGDTQYF.